The rows below give T cell receptor beta chains drawn from one sample of a study of T cell responses to AZD1222 COVID-19 vaccine. The table came from immunoSEQ multiplex PCR; TCRdb's copy has only in-frame clones and leaves some out. The sample carries 150,000 or so clones, approximately 90% recorded once. Sequenced material: peripheral blood, taken on day 0 of AZD1222 vaccination. The source is an adult in good health. The CDR3 runs from the conserved cysteine through the conserved F or W. A D gene is named only where the DNA matches it firmly. Expanded clones are given a class, and other clones once, few, many or no size at all.

V	size	D	J	DNA	CDR3
TRBV24-1	.	TRBD1	TRBJ2-3	TGTGCCACCCGCGCAGGGGGAGACACAGATACGCAGTATTTT	CATRAGGDTDTQYF
TRBV6-5	.	.	TRBJ1-1	TGTGCCAGCACCCCAGGGAAACTACAGAACACTGAAGCTTTCTTT	CASTPGKLQNTEAFF
TRBV5-1	once	.	TRBJ2-2	TGCGCCAGCAGCTTGTTATCCTCTTCTGACACCGGGGAGCTGTTTTTT	CASSLLSSSDTGELFF
TRBV28	.	.	TRBJ1-6	TGTGCCAGCAGTTCCCCGTCCACTCGGGGGGTTGGTTCACCCCTCCACTTT	CASSSPSTRGVGSPLHF
TRBV7-2	.	.	TRBJ1-1	TGTGCCAGCAGCAGAAATCAGGACACTGAAGCTTTCTTT	CASSRNQDTEAFF
TRBV4-1	.	.	TRBJ2-7	TGCGCCAGCAGCCACCTGACTAGGGAGCAGTACTTC	CASSHLTREQYF
TRBV7-2	.	.	TRBJ1-3	TGTGCCAGCAGTCTCGACAGGAGTACTGGAAACACCATATATTTT	CASSLDRSTGNTIYF
TRBV9	.	.	TRBJ1-2	TGTGCCAGCAGCGTAGCTGCGCAGGGCACCGGCTACACCTTC	CASSVAAQGTGYTF
TRBV19	few	TRBD1	TRBJ2-3	TGTGCCAGTAGTATGGAGGGGACAGGGGTAACAGATACGCAGTATTTT	CASSMEGTGVTDTQYF
TRBV28	.	TRBD2	TRBJ2-7	TGTGCCAGCAGTTTCCTCGGGAGGGAGCAGTACTTC	CASSFLGREQYF
TRBV6-4	.	.	TRBJ2-1	TGTGCCAGCAGTGAGCCCAGGGGCAAGACCTACAATGAGCAGTTCTTC	CASSEPRGKTYNEQFF
TRBV7-9	.	.	TRBJ1-2	TGTGCCAGCAGCTTAGATGGACAGACTAGGGGTGGCTACACCTTC	CASSLDGQTRGGYTF
TRBV7-2	.	.	TRBJ2-5	TGTGCCAGCAGCACTCAGAGACGGACCCAAGAGACCCAGTACTTC	CASSTQRRTQETQYF
TRBV29-1	few	.	TRBJ2-5	TGCAGCGTGGGGGGCTTACAGGGAAAGGTTTTGGAGACCCAGTACTTC	CSVGGLQGKVLETQYF
TRBV18	.	.	TRBJ1-4	TGTGCCAGCTCACCAGGCGCAGGGATGAACGATGAAAAACTGTTTTTT	CASSPGAGMNDEKLFF
TRBV30	.	TRBD1	TRBJ1-5	TGTGCCTGGGGGGACAGGGGGGGACAGCCCCAGCATTTT	CAWGDRGGQPQHF
TRBV4-3	.	TRBD2	TRBJ2-1	TGCGCCAGCAGCCAAAGATACGGGACTAGCTCCTACAATGAGCAGTTCTTC	CASSQRYGTSSYNEQFF
TRBV7-2	.	.	TRBJ2-7	TGTGCCAGCAGCTTGCGGGGACAGTCTCCATACGAGCAGTACTTC	CASSLRGQSPYEQYF
TRBV3-1/TRBV3-2	.	.	TRBJ1-1	TGTGCCAGCAGCCTCACAGGAGGCCTCGATGAAGCTTTCTTT	CASSLTGGLDEAFF
TRBV19	.	TRBD2	TRBJ2-2	TGTGCCAGTAGTCGTATCGGGGGGATGGAGGGGGAGCTGTTTTTT	CASSRIGGMEGELFF
TRBV10-3	once	.	TRBJ2-5	TGTGCCATCAGTGGAGGGGTCGGCGAGACCCAGTACTTC	CAISGGVGETQYF
TRBV19	.	.	TRBJ2-3	TGTGCCAGTAGTTCGACGGAAAGGGTAAGAGCAGATACGCAGTATTTT	CASSSTERVRADTQYF
TRBV5-1	.	.	TRBJ2-7	TGCGCCAGCAGCTTGGATTTCGCCGAGCAGTACTTC	CASSLDFAEQYF
TRBV7-2	once	TRBD1	TRBJ2-7	TGTGCCAGCAGCTCCCAAAAAGTTCAGGGGGTTTTATACGAGCAGTACTTC	CASSSQKVQGVLYEQYF
TRBV10-1	.	TRBD1	TRBJ1-5	TGCGCCAGCAGTGAGCCCTGGGACAGTTCACAGCCCCAGCATTTT	CASSEPWDSSQPQHF
TRBV27	.	.	TRBJ1-6	TGTGCCAGCAGTCAAAATTATAATTCACCCCTCCACTTT	CASSQNYNSPLHF
TRBV27	.	.	TRBJ1-2	TGTGCCAGCAGTCCAGGGGATCCCTTTGGCTACACCTTC	CASSPGDPFGYTF
TRBV7-9	.	TRBD1	TRBJ1-4	TGTGCCAGCGGACCAGGAGAGGGGGCATGGGAAAAACTGTTTTTT	CASGPGEGAWEKLFF
TRBV18	.	.	TRBJ2-7	TGTGCCAGCTCACCACCGTTAAGGGGGGCTGTCTACGAGCAGTACTTC	CASSPPLRGAVYEQYF
TRBV4-3	.	TRBD1	TRBJ1-5	TGCGCCAGCAGCCAAGTCCTATCAGGGGGGGATCAGCCCCAGCATTTT	CASSQVLSGGDQPQHF
TRBV18	.	.	TRBJ2-3	TGTGCCAGCTCACCCAGGATAGCCTCTAGCACAGATACGCAGTATTTT	CASSPRIASSTDTQYF
TRBV2	.	.	TRBJ2-1	TGTGCCAGCAGTGAAGCGGACGAGCAGTTCTTC	CASSEADEQFF
TRBV6-2/TRBV6-3	.	.	TRBJ1-4	TGTGCCAGCAGTTTCACCAGAAACGAAAAACTGTTTTTT	CASSFTRNEKLFF
TRBV9	few	TRBD1	TRBJ1-2	TGTGCCAGCAGCGAACCCGGGACAGTCTATGGCTACACCTTC	CASSEPGTVYGYTF
TRBV7-2	.	TRBD1	TRBJ1-4	TGTGCCAGCAGCCTCCCACAGGGGGTGGGGAATGAAAAACTGTTTTTT	CASSLPQGVGNEKLFF
TRBV7-2	.	.	TRBJ1-4	TGTGCCAGCAGCTTGCAGGGTGAAAAACTGTTTTTT	CASSLQGEKLFF
TRBV4-1	.	TRBD1	TRBJ2-3	TGCGCCAGCAGCCTGGGACAGAACACAGATACGCAGTATTTT	CASSLGQNTDTQYF
TRBV18	.	.	TRBJ2-6	TGTGCCAGCTCACCAATAGAGCACTCTGGGGCCAACGTCCTGACTTTC	CASSPIEHSGANVLTF
TRBV27	.	.	TRBJ1-2	TGTGCCAGCAGTTTTACAGGGACGAACTATGGCTACACCTTC	CASSFTGTNYGYTF
TRBV18	.	.	TRBJ1-1	TGTGCCAGCTCACCAGGGGGTCAAGGCACTGAAGCTTTCTTT	CASSPGGQGTEAFF
TRBV18	.	.	TRBJ2-3	TGTGCCAGCTCACCAATGCTAGCACTAGGAGATACGCAGTATTTT	CASSPMLALGDTQYF
TRBV10-3	.	.	TRBJ1-6	TGTGCCATCAGTGAGTCCGTGGGGAATTCACCCCTCCACTTT	CAISESVGNSPLHF
TRBV6-5	once	.	TRBJ2-7	TGTGCCAGCACCAGCGGGTACGAGCAGTACTTC	CASTSGYEQYF
TRBV28	once	TRBD1	TRBJ1-6	TGTGCCAGCCTAGGCTGGGGGACAGGGAAGGATTCACCCCTCCACTTT	CASLGWGTGKDSPLHF
TRBV18	.	.	TRBJ1-1	TGTGCCAGCTCACCGTTCAGGGGAGAAGCTTTCTTT	CASSPFRGEAFF
TRBV28	.	.	TRBJ2-2	TGTGCCAGCAGTTTCCTAGGGGTCACCGGGGAGCTGTTTTTT	CASSFLGVTGELFF
TRBV11-2	.	.	TRBJ2-7	TGTGCCAGCAGAGACAGTACCTACGAGCAGTACTTC	CASRDSTYEQYF
TRBV27	.	.	TRBJ1-1	TGTGCCAGCAGTTCCTCAGGGAACACTGAAGCTTTCTTT	CASSSSGNTEAFF
TRBV6-4	.	TRBD1	TRBJ1-2	TGTGCCAGCAGTGTCCATTTACAGGGGGGTTTCTATGGCTACACCTTC	CASSVHLQGGFYGYTF
TRBV2	.	.	TRBJ1-1	TGTGCCAGCAGTGAATTTGTGAACACTGAAGCTTTCTTT	CASSEFVNTEAFF
TRBV5-4	.	.	TRBJ1-5	TGTGCCAGCAGCTTGGATCCCAATACAGAGCCCCAGCATTTT	CASSLDPNTEPQHF
TRBV6-2/TRBV6-3	.	.	TRBJ1-1	TGTGCCAGCAGTTACGGGGGTCTTGAAGCTTTCTTT	CASSYGGLEAFF
TRBV6-4	.	TRBD1	TRBJ1-6	TGTGCCAGCCGGGACAGCTATAATTCACCCCTCCACTTT	CASRDSYNSPLHF